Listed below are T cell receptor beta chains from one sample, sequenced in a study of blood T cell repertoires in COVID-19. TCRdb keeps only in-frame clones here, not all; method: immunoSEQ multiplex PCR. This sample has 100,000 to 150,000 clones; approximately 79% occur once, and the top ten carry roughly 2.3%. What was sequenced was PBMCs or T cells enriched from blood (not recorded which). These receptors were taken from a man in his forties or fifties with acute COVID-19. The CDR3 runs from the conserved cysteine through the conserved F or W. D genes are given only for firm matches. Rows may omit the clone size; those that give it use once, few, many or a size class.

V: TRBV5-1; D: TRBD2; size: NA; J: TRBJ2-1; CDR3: CASSLALAGGPSGDNEQFF; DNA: TGCGCCAGCAGCTTGGCCTTGGCAGGCGGACCTAGCGGCGACAATGAGCAGTTCTTC
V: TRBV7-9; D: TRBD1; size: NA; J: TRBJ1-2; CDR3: CASSLADRDANYGYTF; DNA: TGTGCCAGCAGCTTAGCCGACAGGGACGCTAACTATGGCTACACCTTC
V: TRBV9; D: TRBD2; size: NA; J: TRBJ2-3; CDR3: CASSAQGMRTSMDTQYF; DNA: TGTGCCAGCAGCGCCCAAGGAATGAGGACTAGCATGGATACGCAGTATTTT
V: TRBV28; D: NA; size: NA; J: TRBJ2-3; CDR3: CASSPRTVRTDTQYF; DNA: TGTGCCAGCAGTCCCAGGACAGTTCGAACAGATACGCAGTATTTT
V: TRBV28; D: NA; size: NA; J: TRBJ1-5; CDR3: CASSFPILGAGINQPQHF; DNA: TGTGCCAGCAGTTTTCCCATCCTCGGCGCAGGCATAAATCAGCCCCAGCATTTT
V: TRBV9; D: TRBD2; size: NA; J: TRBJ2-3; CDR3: CASSVTSGGPDTQYF; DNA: TGTGCCAGCAGCGTGACTAGCGGGGGGCCAGATACGCAGTATTTT
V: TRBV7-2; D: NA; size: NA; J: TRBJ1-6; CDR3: CASSLFGGIFYNSPLHF; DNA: TGTGCCAGCAGTCTATTTGGGGGGATTTTTTATAATTCACCCCTCCACTTT
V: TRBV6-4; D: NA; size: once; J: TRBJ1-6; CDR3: CASSDNRASPLHF; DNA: TGTGCCAGCAGTGACAACAGGGCGTCACCCCTCCACTTT
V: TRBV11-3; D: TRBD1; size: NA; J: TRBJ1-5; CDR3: CASSLDPTGALNQPQHF; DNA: TGTGCCAGCAGCTTAGATCCAACAGGGGCCCTCAATCAGCCCCAGCATTTT
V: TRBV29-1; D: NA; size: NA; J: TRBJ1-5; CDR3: CSVGWGQYNQPQHF; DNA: TGCAGCGTTGGATGGGGGCAGTACAATCAGCCCCAGCATTTT
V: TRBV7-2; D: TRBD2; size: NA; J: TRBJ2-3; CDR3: CASSERLAAPDTQYF; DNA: TGTGCCAGCAGCGAGCGGCTAGCGGCCCCAGATACGCAGTATTTT
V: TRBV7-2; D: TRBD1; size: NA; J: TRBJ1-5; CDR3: CASSTELTGGNQPQHF; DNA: TGTGCCAGCAGCACTGAGTTGACAGGGGGTAATCAGCCCCAGCATTTT
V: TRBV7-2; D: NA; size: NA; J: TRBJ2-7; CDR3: CASSLRQDYEQYF; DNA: TGTGCCAGCAGCTTAAGACAGGACTACGAGCAGTACTTC
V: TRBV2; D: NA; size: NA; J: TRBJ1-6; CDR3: CASSEEGQGNSPLHF; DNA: TGTGCCAGCAGTGAAGAGGGGCAGGGCAATTCACCCCTCCACTTT
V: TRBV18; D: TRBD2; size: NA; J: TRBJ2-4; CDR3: CASSPGGGNIQYF; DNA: TGTGCCAGCTCACCAGGGGGGGGAAACATTCAGTACTTC
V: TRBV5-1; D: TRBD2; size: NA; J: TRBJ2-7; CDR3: CASSPPLAGGEEQYF; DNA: TGCGCCAGCAGCCCTCCACTAGCGGGAGGCGAAGAGCAGTACTTC
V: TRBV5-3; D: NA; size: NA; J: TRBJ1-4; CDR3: CARTPRRPEKLFF; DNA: TGTGCCAGAACCCCCCGGCGGCCGGAAAAACTGTTTTTT
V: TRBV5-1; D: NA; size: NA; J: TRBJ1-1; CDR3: CASKEPGWTEAFF; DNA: TGCGCCAGCAAGGAGCCGGGTTGGACTGAAGCTTTCTTT
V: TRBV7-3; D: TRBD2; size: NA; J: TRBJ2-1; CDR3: CASSFTSGSYNEQFF; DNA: TGTGCCAGCAGCTTCACTAGCGGGAGCTACAATGAGCAGTTCTTC
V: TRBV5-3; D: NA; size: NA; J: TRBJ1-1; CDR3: CARSSSTFEAFF; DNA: TGTGCCAGAAGCTCTAGTACCTTTGAAGCTTTCTTT
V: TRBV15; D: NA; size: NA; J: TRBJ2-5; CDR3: CATSRDPPGTETQYF; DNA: TGTGCCACCAGCAGAGATCCCCCCGGTACAGAGACCCAGTACTTC
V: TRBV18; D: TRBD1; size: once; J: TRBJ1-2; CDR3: CASSLNGQGENYGYTF; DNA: TGTGCCAGCTCACTAAACGGACAGGGAGAGAACTATGGCTACACCTTC
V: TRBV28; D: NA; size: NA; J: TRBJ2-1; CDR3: CASSLSQVAYNEQFF; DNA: TGTGCCAGCAGTTTGTCACAGGTGGCGTACAATGAGCAGTTCTTC
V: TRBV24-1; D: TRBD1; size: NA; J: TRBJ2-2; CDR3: CATRQGQGQGTGELFF; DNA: TGTGCCACCAGGCAGGGACAGGGGCAGGGGACCGGGGAGCTGTTTTTT
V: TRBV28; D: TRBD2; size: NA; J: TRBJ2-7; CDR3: CASSLSTSGNYEQYF; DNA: TGTGCCAGCAGTTTATCCACTAGCGGGAACTACGAGCAGTACTTC
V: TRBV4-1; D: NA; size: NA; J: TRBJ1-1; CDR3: CASSQDPGVMNTEAFF; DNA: TGCGCCAGCAGCCAAGATCCCGGTGTTATGAACACTGAAGCTTTCTTT
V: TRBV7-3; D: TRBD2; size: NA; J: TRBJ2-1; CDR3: CASSSGNSGNEQFF; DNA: TGTGCCAGCAGCTCAGGTAATAGCGGGAATGAGCAGTTCTTC
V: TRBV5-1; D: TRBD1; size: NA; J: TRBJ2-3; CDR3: CASSLGQGADTQYF; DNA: TGCGCCAGCAGCTTGGGGCAGGGGGCAGATACGCAGTATTTT
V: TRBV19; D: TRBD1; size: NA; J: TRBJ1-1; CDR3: CASSAGTGSPEAFF; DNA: TGTGCCAGTAGCGCCGGGACAGGGAGCCCTGAAGCTTTCTTT
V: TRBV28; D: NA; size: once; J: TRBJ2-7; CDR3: CASSLGQIYEQYF; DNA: TGTGCCAGCAGTTTAGGGCAGATCTACGAGCAGTACTTC
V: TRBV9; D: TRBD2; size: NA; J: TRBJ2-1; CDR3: CASSVLTSGVHNEQFF; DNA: TGTGCCAGCAGCGTACTGACTAGCGGGGTCCACAATGAGCAGTTCTTC
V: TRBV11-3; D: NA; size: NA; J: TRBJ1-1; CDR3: CASSVGGQPTEAFF; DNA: TGTGCCAGCAGCGTGGGCGGACAGCCAACTGAAGCTTTCTTT
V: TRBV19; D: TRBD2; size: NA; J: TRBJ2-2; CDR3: CASSIGLAGGELFF; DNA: TGTGCCAGTAGTATTGGACTAGCTGGCGGGGAGCTGTTTTTT
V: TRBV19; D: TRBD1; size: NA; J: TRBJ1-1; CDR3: CASSEDRGPGEAFF; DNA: TGTGCCAGTAGTGAGGACAGGGGCCCGGGTGAAGCTTTCTTT
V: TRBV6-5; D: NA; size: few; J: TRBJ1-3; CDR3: CASQRAASNTIYF; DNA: TGTGCCTCTCAGCGGGCCGCTAGTAACACCATATATTTT
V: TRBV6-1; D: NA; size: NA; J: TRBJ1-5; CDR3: CASSEIELWQGAQPQHF; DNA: TGTGCCAGCAGTGAAATAGAACTGTGGCAGGGCGCTCAGCCCCAGCATTTT
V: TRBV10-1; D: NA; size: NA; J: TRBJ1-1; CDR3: CASSESAGSGEAFF; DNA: TGCGCCAGCAGTGAGTCTGCGGGATCGGGTGAAGCTTTCTTT
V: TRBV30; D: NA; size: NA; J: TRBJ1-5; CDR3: CAWSVQNGNQPQHF; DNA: TGTGCCTGGAGTGTACAAAACGGCAATCAGCCCCAGCATTTT
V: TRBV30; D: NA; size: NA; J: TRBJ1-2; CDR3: CAWSVGQTYGYTF; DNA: TGTGCCTGGAGCGTCGGACAGACCTATGGCTACACCTTC
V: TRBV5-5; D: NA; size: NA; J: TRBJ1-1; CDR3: CASSLGRTDETEAFF; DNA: TGTGCCAGCAGCTTAGGACGGACAGACGAGACTGAAGCTTTCTTT
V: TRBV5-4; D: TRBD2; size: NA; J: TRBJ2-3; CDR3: CASSLRAAGGSPHTQYF; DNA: TGTGCCAGCAGCTTAAGGGCGGCGGGAGGTTCTCCCCATACGCAGTATTTT